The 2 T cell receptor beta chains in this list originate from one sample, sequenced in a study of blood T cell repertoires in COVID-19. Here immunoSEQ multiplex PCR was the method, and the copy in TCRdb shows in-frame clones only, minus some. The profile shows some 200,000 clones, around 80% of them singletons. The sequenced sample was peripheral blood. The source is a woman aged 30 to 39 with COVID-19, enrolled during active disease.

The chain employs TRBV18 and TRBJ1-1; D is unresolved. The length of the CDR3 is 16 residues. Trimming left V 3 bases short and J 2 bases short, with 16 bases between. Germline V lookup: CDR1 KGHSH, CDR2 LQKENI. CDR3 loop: CASSPVAQVSNTEAFF. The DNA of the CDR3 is TGTGCCAGCTCACCCGTCGCGCAGGTTTCTAACACTGAAGCTTTCTTT.

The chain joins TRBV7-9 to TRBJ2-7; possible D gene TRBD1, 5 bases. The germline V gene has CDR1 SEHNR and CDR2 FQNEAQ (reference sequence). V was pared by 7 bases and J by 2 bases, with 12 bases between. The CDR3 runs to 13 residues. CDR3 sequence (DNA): TGTGCCAGCACCATCGACAGTCCCTACGAGCAGTACTTC. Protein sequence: CASTIDSPYEQYF.